The rows below give T cell receptor beta chains drawn from one sample of a study of OX40 agonist ivuxolimab in advanced cancers. The assay was immunoSEQ multiplex PCR, and TCRdb's table has in-frame clones only and misses some. There are about 75,000 clones in the sample; more than 85% occur only once, and approximately 8% lies in the top ten. This specimen was CD4+ or CD8+ T cells sorted from blood, taken in a trial of the OX40 agonist ivuxolimab. These TCRs come from an adult with an advanced solid tumor such as melanoma, head and neck, liver or kidney cancer. CDR3s include the opening cysteine and the closing phenylalanine or tryptophan. The D gene is left open where the match is weak. A clone size is listed for some rows: how often the clone was seen (once, few, many), or a class if it is expanded.

CDR3 protein: CAYLQAGNEQYF; CDR3 DNA: TGTGCCTACCTTCAAGCGGGAAACGAGCAGTACTTC; D gene: TRBD2; J gene: TRBJ2-7; V gene: TRBV7-2; clone size: few
CDR3 protein: CASSVDTGGGEKLFF; CDR3 DNA: TGTGCCAGCAGTGTCGACACAGGGGGAGGTGAAAAACTGTTTTTT; D gene: TRBD1; J gene: TRBJ1-4; V gene: TRBV6-1; clone size: .
CDR3 protein: CASSQVDRGGYGYTF; CDR3 DNA: TGCGCCAGCAGCCAGGTAGACAGGGGCGGCTATGGCTACACCTTC; D gene: TRBD1; J gene: TRBJ1-2; V gene: TRBV4-3; clone size: .
CDR3 protein: CASHDRGRTEAFF; CDR3 DNA: TGTGCCAGTCATGACAGGGGGCGTACTGAAGCTTTCTTT; D gene: TRBD1; J gene: TRBJ1-1; V gene: TRBV19; clone size: .
CDR3 protein: CASSAGQGADTQYF; CDR3 DNA: TGCGCCAGCAGCGCGGGACAGGGGGCAGATACGCAGTATTTT; D gene: TRBD1; J gene: TRBJ2-3; V gene: TRBV5-1; clone size: .
CDR3 protein: CASSFGRGYTF; CDR3 DNA: TGTGCCAGCAGTTTCGGGCGGGGCTACACCTTC; D gene: .; J gene: TRBJ1-2; V gene: TRBV28; clone size: .
CDR3 protein: CASTVGGSKDETQYF; CDR3 DNA: TGTGCCAGCACAGTGGGAGGCTCCAAAGATGAGACCCAGTACTTC; D gene: .; J gene: TRBJ2-5; V gene: TRBV2; clone size: .
CDR3 protein: CASRRGSGSGNTIYF; CDR3 DNA: TGCGCCAGCAGAAGGGGATCGGGCTCTGGAAACACCATATATTTT; D gene: .; J gene: TRBJ1-3; V gene: TRBV5-1; clone size: .
CDR3 protein: CGWGGKHEQYF; CDR3 DNA: TGCGGCTGGGGGGGCAAGCACGAGCAGTACTTC; D gene: .; J gene: TRBJ2-7; V gene: TRBV6-7; clone size: .
CDR3 protein: CASSQGAGYTF; CDR3 DNA: TGCGCCAGCAGCCAGGGGGCGGGCTACACCTTC; D gene: .; J gene: TRBJ1-2; V gene: TRBV4-3; clone size: once
CDR3 protein: CASSLGQGGSGELFF; CDR3 DNA: TGCGCCAGCAGCTTGGGACAGGGGGGAAGCGGGGAGCTGTTTTTT; D gene: TRBD1; J gene: TRBJ2-2; V gene: TRBV5-1; clone size: .
CDR3 protein: CASSSGTSYEQYF; CDR3 DNA: TGTGCCAGCAGCTCTGGGACAAGCTACGAGCAGTACTTC; D gene: .; J gene: TRBJ2-7; V gene: TRBV5-4; clone size: once
CDR3 protein: CASSLIPGGYEQYF; CDR3 DNA: TGTGCCAGCAGCTTAATACCCGGGGGATACGAGCAGTACTTC; D gene: .; J gene: TRBJ2-7; V gene: TRBV7-2; clone size: once
CDR3 protein: CASSSSPLKLFF; CDR3 DNA: TGTGCCAGCAGCTCATCCCCGCTAAAACTGTTTTTT; D gene: .; J gene: TRBJ1-4; V gene: TRBV7-9; clone size: .
CDR3 protein: CASSRDRDTEAFF; CDR3 DNA: TGTGCCAGCTCACGGGACAGGGACACTGAAGCTTTCTTT; D gene: TRBD1; J gene: TRBJ1-1; V gene: TRBV18; clone size: .
CDR3 protein: CASRGTEGRFGYTF; CDR3 DNA: TGTGCCAGTAGGGGGACAGAGGGCCGTTTTGGCTACACCTTC; D gene: TRBD1; J gene: TRBJ1-2; V gene: TRBV19; clone size: .
CDR3 protein: CASSHRIGANTEAFF; CDR3 DNA: TGTGCCAGCAGCCACCGAATCGGGGCGAACACTGAAGCTTTCTTT; D gene: .; J gene: TRBJ1-1; V gene: TRBV14; clone size: once
CDR3 protein: CASSWDSGTSGNTIYF; CDR3 DNA: TGTGCCAGCTCATGGGATTCCGGGACGTCCGGAAACACCATATATTTT; D gene: .; J gene: TRBJ1-3; V gene: TRBV18; clone size: .
CDR3 protein: CASSLSNYEQYF; CDR3 DNA: TGTGCCAGCAGCTTGAGCAACTACGAGCAGTACTTC; D gene: .; J gene: TRBJ2-7; V gene: TRBV5-4; clone size: .
CDR3 protein: CATEAAYEQYF; CDR3 DNA: TGCGCTACCGAGGCTGCCTACGAGCAGTACTTC; D gene: .; J gene: TRBJ2-7; V gene: TRBV28; clone size: .